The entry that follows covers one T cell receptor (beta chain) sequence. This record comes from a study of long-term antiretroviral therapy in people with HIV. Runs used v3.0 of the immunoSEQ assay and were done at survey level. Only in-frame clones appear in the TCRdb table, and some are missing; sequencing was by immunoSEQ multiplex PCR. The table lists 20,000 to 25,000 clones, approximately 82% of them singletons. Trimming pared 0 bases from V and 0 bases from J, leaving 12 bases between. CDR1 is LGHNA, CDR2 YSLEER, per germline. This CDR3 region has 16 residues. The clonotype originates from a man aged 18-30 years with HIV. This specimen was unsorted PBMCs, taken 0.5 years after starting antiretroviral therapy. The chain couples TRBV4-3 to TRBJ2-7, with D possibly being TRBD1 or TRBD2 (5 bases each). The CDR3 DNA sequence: TGCGCCAGCAGCCAAGATACGGGGACCCCCTCCTACGAGCAGTACTTC. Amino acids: CASSQDTGTPSYEQYF.